Listed below are T cell receptor beta chains from one sample, sequenced in a study of T cells after yellow fever vaccination. TCRdb ran MiXCR on the 5' RACE reads and lists one entry per CDR3 protein. The data hold 500,000 to 650,000 distinct CDR3 sequences, with roughly 14% observed a single time. Sample: PBMCs, taken on the day of the yellow fever booster vaccination. These receptors were obtained from a man in his thirties or forties who received the YFV17D yellow fever vaccine. Each CDR3 is given with its conserved first and last residue. A D gene is named only where the DNA matches it firmly. Part of the rows lack a size; the others show once, few, many or a class for expanded clones.

J gene: TRBJ2-3; D gene: -; V gene: TRBV7-2; clone size: few; CDR3 protein: CASSPWPARYATDTQYF; CDR3 DNA: TGTGCCAGCAGCCCCTGGCCCGCCCGGTACGCCACAGATACGCAGTATTTT
J gene: TRBJ2-1; D gene: TRBD2; V gene: TRBV4-2; clone size: many; CDR3 protein: CASSQGHNGGNEQFF; CDR3 DNA: TGTGCCAGCAGCCAAGGCCACAACGGGGGGAATGAGCAGTTCTTC
J gene: TRBJ2-5; D gene: -; V gene: TRBV23-1; clone size: -; CDR3 protein: CARNEGGGNWETQYF; CDR3 DNA: TGCGCCAGAAATGAAGGTGGAGGGAATTGGGAGACCCAGTACTTC
J gene: TRBJ1-6; D gene: -; V gene: TRBV6-1; clone size: -; CDR3 protein: CASSATTVIYNSPLHF; CDR3 DNA: TGTGCCAGCAGTGCTACGACAGTGATATATAATTCACCCCTCCACTTT
J gene: TRBJ2-7; D gene: -; V gene: TRBV5-1; clone size: -; CDR3 protein: CASSLGRDVYEQYF; CDR3 DNA: TGCGCCAGCAGCTTAGGGCGGGATGTCTACGAGCAGTACTTC
J gene: TRBJ2-5; D gene: TRBD1; V gene: TRBV6-2/TRBV6-3; clone size: -; CDR3 protein: CASSYITGASETQYF; CDR3 DNA: TGTGCCAGCAGTTACATCACAGGGGCGTCGGAGACCCAGTACTTC
J gene: TRBJ2-3; D gene: TRBD2; V gene: TRBV30; clone size: few; CDR3 protein: CAWGAGNTDTQYF; CDR3 DNA: TGTGCCTGGGGAGCGGGGAACACAGATACGCAGTATTTT
J gene: TRBJ2-2; D gene: TRBD2; V gene: TRBV7-2; clone size: few; CDR3 protein: CASRPILAGTGELFF; CDR3 DNA: TGTGCCAGCAGACCGATCCTAGCGGGAACCGGGGAGCTGTTTTTT
J gene: TRBJ1-5; D gene: -; V gene: TRBV18; clone size: few; CDR3 protein: CASSPTGQDNQPQHF; CDR3 DNA: TGTGCCAGCTCGCCAACGGGACAAGACAATCAGCCCCAGCATTTT
J gene: TRBJ2-3; D gene: TRBD2; V gene: TRBV7-9; clone size: few; CDR3 protein: CASSFAGGPVDTQYF; CDR3 DNA: TGTGCCAGCAGCTTTGCGGGAGGGCCGGTAGATACGCAGTATTTT
J gene: TRBJ2-1; D gene: TRBD2; V gene: TRBV5-1; clone size: few; CDR3 protein: CASSWGLAENEQFF; CDR3 DNA: TGCGCCAGCAGCTGGGGACTAGCGGAGAATGAGCAGTTCTTC
J gene: TRBJ1-3; D gene: -; V gene: TRBV9; clone size: few; CDR3 protein: CASSVGGVGNTIYF; CDR3 DNA: TGTGCCAGCAGCGTAGGAGGGGTTGGAAACACCATATATTTT
J gene: TRBJ2-1; D gene: TRBD2; V gene: TRBV20-1; clone size: -; CDR3 protein: CSSISQGLQGGGEQFF; CDR3 DNA: TGCAGTTCTATAAGTCAGGGACTACAAGGTGGCGGCGAGCAGTTCTTC
J gene: TRBJ2-3; D gene: -; V gene: TRBV5-1; clone size: few; CDR3 protein: CASSLVTLTDTQYF; CDR3 DNA: TGCGCCAGCAGCTTAGTAACCCTCACAGATACGCAGTATTTT
J gene: TRBJ1-1; D gene: -; V gene: TRBV9; clone size: many; CDR3 protein: CASSVGLEGTEAFF; CDR3 DNA: TGTGCCAGCAGCGTTGGGTTGGAGGGGACTGAAGCTTTCTTT
J gene: TRBJ2-5; D gene: -; V gene: TRBV6-5; clone size: few; CDR3 protein: CASSSDDRLQYF; CDR3 DNA: TGTGCCAGCAGTTCCGATGACAGATTACAGTACTTC
J gene: TRBJ2-2; D gene: -; V gene: TRBV5-1; clone size: -; CDR3 protein: CASSISASDTGELFF; CDR3 DNA: TGCGCCAGCAGCATTAGCGCGAGTGACACCGGGGAGCTGTTTTTT
J gene: TRBJ2-1; D gene: -; V gene: TRBV20-1; clone size: few; CDR3 protein: CSAVRSGYNEQFF; CDR3 DNA: TGCAGTGCTGTGAGAAGCGGGTACAATGAGCAGTTCTTC
J gene: TRBJ2-2; D gene: -; V gene: TRBV6-5; clone size: many; CDR3 protein: CASHRGFTGELFF; CDR3 DNA: TGTGCCAGCCACCGGGGATTCACCGGGGAGCTGTTTTTT
J gene: TRBJ2-1; D gene: -; V gene: TRBV20-1; clone size: -; CDR3 protein: CSARDLRLQFF; CDR3 DNA: TGCAGTGCTAGAGATCTCCGTCTTCAGTTCTTC
J gene: TRBJ2-1; D gene: TRBD2; V gene: TRBV29-1; clone size: -; CDR3 protein: CSVLGGTSGRQDEQFF; CDR3 DNA: TGCAGCGTCCTGGGGGGGACTAGCGGGAGACAAGATGAGCAGTTCTTC
J gene: TRBJ2-1; D gene: TRBD2; V gene: TRBV6-1; clone size: -; CDR3 protein: CASVLAGDYNEQFF; CDR3 DNA: TGTGCCAGCGTGTTGGCGGGAGACTACAATGAGCAGTTCTTC
J gene: TRBJ2-7; D gene: TRBD1; V gene: TRBV7-9; clone size: -; CDR3 protein: CASSPYPTGVEEQYF; CDR3 DNA: TGTGCCAGCAGCCCTTACCCCACAGGGGTAGAAGAGCAGTACTTC
J gene: TRBJ2-1; D gene: -; V gene: TRBV6-5; clone size: few; CDR3 protein: CASTGPNEQFF; CDR3 DNA: TGTGCCAGCACAGGACCCAATGAGCAGTTCTTC
J gene: TRBJ2-6; D gene: -; V gene: TRBV5-5; clone size: few; CDR3 protein: CASRGWGANVLTF; CDR3 DNA: TGTGCCAGCAGGGGATGGGGGGCCAACGTCCTGACTTTC
J gene: TRBJ2-3; D gene: -; V gene: TRBV7-9; clone size: -; CDR3 protein: CASSLSVQGITDTQYF; CDR3 DNA: TGTGCCAGCAGCTTAAGCGTACAGGGAATCACAGATACGCAGTATTTT
J gene: TRBJ1-2; D gene: -; V gene: TRBV12-3/TRBV12-4; clone size: few; CDR3 protein: CASSPGLRVGYTF; CDR3 DNA: TGTGCCAGCAGCCCCGGACTCCGCGTCGGCTACACCTTC
J gene: TRBJ1-1; D gene: -; V gene: TRBV10-3; clone size: -; CDR3 protein: CAINIDTNTEAFF; CDR3 DNA: TGTGCCATCAACATAGACACGAACACTGAAGCTTTCTTT
J gene: TRBJ1-1; D gene: -; V gene: TRBV28; clone size: many; CDR3 protein: CASKVNTEAFF; CDR3 DNA: TGTGCCAGCAAAGTGAACACTGAAGCTTTCTTT
J gene: TRBJ2-5; D gene: -; V gene: TRBV4-3; clone size: -; CDR3 protein: CASSQDRGGAGETQYF; CDR3 DNA: TGCGCCAGCAGCCAAGATAGAGGCGGAGCAGGAGAGACCCAGTACTTC
J gene: TRBJ2-7; D gene: -; V gene: TRBV12-3/TRBV12-4; clone size: few; CDR3 protein: CASSLRPGHTYEQYF; CDR3 DNA: TGTGCCAGCAGTCTACGACCGGGACATACCTACGAGCAGTACTTC
J gene: TRBJ2-1; D gene: TRBD2; V gene: TRBV20-1; clone size: -; CDR3 protein: CSAGAGGASLSKQFF; CDR3 DNA: TGCAGTGCAGGAGCGGGAGGGGCCTCGTTGTCGAAGCAGTTCTTC
J gene: TRBJ2-5; D gene: -; V gene: TRBV3-1; clone size: -; CDR3 protein: CASMGLETQYF; CDR3 DNA: TGTGCCAGCATGGGGCTTGAGACCCAGTACTTC
J gene: TRBJ2-2; D gene: -; V gene: TRBV9; clone size: few; CDR3 protein: CASSVAPGTGELFF; CDR3 DNA: TGTGCCAGCAGCGTAGCCCCGGGCACCGGGGAGCTGTTTTTT
J gene: TRBJ2-5; D gene: -; V gene: TRBV12-5; clone size: -; CDR3 protein: CASGLWRDHQETQYF; CDR3 DNA: TGTGCTAGTGGTTTGTGGCGGGACCACCAAGAGACCCAGTACTTC
J gene: TRBJ1-5; D gene: -; V gene: TRBV7-2; clone size: few; CDR3 protein: CASSLDPSQPQHF; CDR3 DNA: TGTGCCAGCAGCTTAGACCCAAGTCAGCCCCAGCATTTT
J gene: TRBJ1-1; D gene: -; V gene: TRBV28; clone size: -; CDR3 protein: CASSLPGIEAFF; CDR3 DNA: TGTGCCAGCAGTTTACCTGGTATTGAAGCTTTCTTT
J gene: TRBJ2-7; D gene: TRBD1; V gene: TRBV25-1; clone size: -; CDR3 protein: CASSEYRGWSGEQYF; CDR3 DNA: TGTGCCAGCAGTGAATACAGGGGGTGGAGTGGAGAGCAGTACTTC
J gene: TRBJ2-7; D gene: -; V gene: TRBV7-2; clone size: -; CDR3 protein: CASSIMSSYEQYF; CDR3 DNA: TGTGCCAGCAGCATTATGAGCTCCTACGAGCAGTACTTC
J gene: TRBJ2-5; D gene: -; V gene: TRBV12-3/TRBV12-4; clone size: few; CDR3 protein: CASSATVDQETQYF; CDR3 DNA: TGTGCCAGCAGCGCGACGGTAGACCAAGAGACCCAGTACTTC
J gene: TRBJ2-7; D gene: -; V gene: TRBV6-2/TRBV6-3; clone size: many; CDR3 protein: CASSAVSGVYEQYF; CDR3 DNA: TGTGCCAGCAGTGCCGTAAGCGGCGTCTACGAGCAGTACTTC
J gene: TRBJ2-3; D gene: -; V gene: TRBV24-1; clone size: -; CDR3 protein: CATSDHSNYPSDTQYF; CDR3 DNA: TGTGCCACCAGTGACCATTCCAATTATCCGTCAGATACGCAGTATTTT
J gene: TRBJ2-1; D gene: -; V gene: TRBV19; clone size: -; CDR3 protein: CASSTGIINEQFF; CDR3 DNA: TGTGCCAGTAGTACCGGGATCATTAATGAGCAGTTCTTC
J gene: TRBJ2-7; D gene: TRBD2; V gene: TRBV7-2; clone size: -; CDR3 protein: CASSSVPSGSGEQYF; CDR3 DNA: TGTGCCAGCAGCTCCGTTCCTAGCGGGAGCGGGGAGCAGTACTTC
J gene: TRBJ1-1; D gene: -; V gene: TRBV6-1; clone size: -; CDR3 protein: CASRHTGVTEAFF; CDR3 DNA: TGTGCCAGCAGACACACAGGAGTCACTGAAGCTTTCTTT
J gene: TRBJ2-1; D gene: TRBD1; V gene: TRBV7-2; clone size: -; CDR3 protein: CASSIRQGYNEQFF; CDR3 DNA: TGTGCCAGCAGCATTAGACAGGGATACAATGAGCAGTTCTTC
J gene: TRBJ2-3; D gene: -; V gene: TRBV20-1; clone size: -; CDR3 protein: CSARSDPGQPGTDTQYF; CDR3 DNA: TGCAGTGCTAGATCGGATCCCGGACAGCCGGGCACAGATACGCAGTATTTT
J gene: TRBJ2-1; D gene: TRBD2; V gene: TRBV5-1; clone size: -; CDR3 protein: CASTERASGNNEQFF; CDR3 DNA: TGCGCCAGCACCGAGAGGGCTAGCGGCAACAATGAGCAGTTCTTC